This is a list of T cell receptor beta chains from one sample in a study of blood T cells in healthy people across ages. A single record per CDR3 protein comes from TCRdb applying MiXCR to the 5' RACE reads. The sample includes about 1.8 million distinct CDR3 sequences, 49% of them seen just once. The sample comprised blood. The receptors derive from a woman in her thirties or forties in good health. Each CDR3 is given with its conserved first and last residue. Fields, in order: J gene, V gene, CDR3 protein.

>TRBJ2-7|TRBV5-1
CASSYNPTGQGAYEQYF
>TRBJ1-4|TRBV4-3
CASSQGQGAAEKLFF
>TRBJ2-1|TRBV5-1
CASSPVAGGELSYNEQFF
>TRBJ2-7|TRBV10-3
CAIAAAGTSYEQYF
>TRBJ2-1|TRBV12-3/TRBV12-4
CASSPPRLGGTEQFF
>TRBJ1-2|TRBV7-8
CASSSRTGGAGGYTF
>TRBJ2-5|TRBV5-1
CASSWTSGDAETQYF
>TRBJ2-3|TRBV20-1
CSARDRAGGSTDTQYF
>TRBJ2-3|TRBV7-8
CASSLGYSGGPDTQYF
>TRBJ2-5|TRBV7-9
CASSLAAKTQYF
>TRBJ2-3|TRBV11-2
CASSLAGQGVADTQYF
>TRBJ2-5|TRBV7-2
CASSSKRTGQETLYF
>TRBJ2-1|TRBV28
CASSLFGQGVYNEQFF
>TRBJ1-4|TRBV7-9
CTSSWTGSNEKLFF
>TRBJ1-2|TRBV6-1
CASSWGPTGGGDNGYTF
>TRBJ1-3|TRBV5-1
CASSGRDGKAANTIYF
>TRBJ2-4|TRBV7-2
CASSPGGRSVKNIQYF
>TRBJ1-2|TRBV7-8
CASSPSVTNYGYTF
>TRBJ1-2|TRBV27
CASSLSGTGRNGYTF
>TRBJ2-4|TRBV4-3
CASSLTGTGVNIQYF
>TRBJ2-7|TRBV12-3/TRBV12-4
CASSVDGLYEQYF
>TRBJ2-1|TRBV2
CARPGAYNEQFF
>TRBJ2-5|TRBV4-1
CASSQGGGSQETQYF
>TRBJ2-4|TRBV6-2/TRBV6-3
CASSWGENLGFQYF
>TRBJ2-1|TRBV7-9
CAVTGTSSYNEQFF